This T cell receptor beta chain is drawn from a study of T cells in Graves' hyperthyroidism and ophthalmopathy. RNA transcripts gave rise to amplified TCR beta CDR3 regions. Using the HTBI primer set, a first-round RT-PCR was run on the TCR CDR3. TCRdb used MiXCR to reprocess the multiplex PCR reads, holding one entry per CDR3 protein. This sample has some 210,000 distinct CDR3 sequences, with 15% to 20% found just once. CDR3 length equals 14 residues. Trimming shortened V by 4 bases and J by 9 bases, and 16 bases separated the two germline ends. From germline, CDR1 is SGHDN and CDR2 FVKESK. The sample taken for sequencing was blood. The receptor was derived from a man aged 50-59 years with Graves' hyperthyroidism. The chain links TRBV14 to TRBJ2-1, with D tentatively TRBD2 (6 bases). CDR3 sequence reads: CASSRRLDIPEQFF. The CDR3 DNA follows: TGTGCCAGCAGCCGGAGACTAGACATCCCTGAGCAGTTCTTC.